This TCR beta chain was profiled in a study of metastatic and nonmetastatic thyroid tumors. Looking at the study overall: The study looked at repertoires side by side in blood and in tumor or nodule tissue from malignant and benign thyroid patients.

Original data processing: The study built a papillary thyroid cancer distant-metastasis classifier from CDR3 differences across clinicopathological groups. MiXCR was used by TCRdb to re-call the PCR reads. The V and J calls here are based on TCRdb, not the publication. The top ten clones hold 15% to 25% of a sample with approximately 21,000 clones, about a quarter of them seen once. General study findings and limits: Malignant tumors reportedly showed significantly higher TCR beta diversity than benign nodules in both blood and tumor.

No treatment had been given to any patient before thyroid surgery. This CDR3 has 19 residues. From germline, CDR1 is SGHAT and CDR2 FQDESV (reference sequence). V lost 0 bases and J lost 6; bases outside the gene matches: 9. The table lists this clone with many counts. What it binds is not known. This clonotype originated in a female donor with papillary thyroid cancer or a benign thyroid nodule (not recorded which). Some clones in this sample may be carry-over from other donors' samples. Sequencing input: blood. The chain combines TRBV11-1 with TRBJ2-2; 14 bases fit TRBD2. The CDR3 DNA follows: TGTGCCAGCAGCTTAGCGTTGGGACTAGCGGGAGTTTTGGCCGGGGAGCTGTTTTTT. As protein: CASSLALGLAGVLAGELFF.